These T cell receptor beta chains were read from a single sample in a study of shared clonotypes between healthy human individuals. Data came from immunoSEQ multiplex PCR; TCRdb stores just in-frame clones and leaves some out. The table has roughly 2.1 million clones, roughly 91% seen once. The sequenced sample consisted of naive CD8+ T cells from PBMCs. The source is a young man in good health. Some clones in this sample may be carry-over from other donors' samples. Each CDR3 is given with its conserved first and last residue. D genes are given only for firm matches. Some rows mark clone size as missing; the rest say once, few, many or name a class of expanded clone.

TRBJ1-2 TRBV27 - - TGTGCCAGCAGTTTTGGTGGGGGGCGTGACTATGGCTACACCTTC CASSFGGGRDYGYTF
TRBJ2-1 TRBV6-5 - TRBD2 TGTGCCATCAGTTCCGTAGCGGGGGTTACCTACAATGAGCAGTTCTTC CAISSVAGVTYNEQFF
TRBJ2-7 TRBV5-6 - - TGTGCCAGCAGCCCCCAAGGGCTAATTCTCTCCGAGCAGTACTTC CASSPQGLILSEQYF
TRBJ1-2 TRBV6-6 - - TGTGCCAGCAGTTACTCGACATCTACAGGGAACTATGGCTACACCTTC CASSYSTSTGNYGYTF
TRBJ1-2 TRBV9 - - TGTGCCAGCAGCTCCAGCGGGGGGTGGAACTATGGCTACACCTTC CASSSSGGWNYGYTF
TRBJ2-7 TRBV28 - - TGTGCCAGCAGTTTTTCATCATACAAGCAGTACTTC CASSFSSYKQYF
TRBJ2-7 TRBV7-2 - - TGTGCCAGCAGCCCAACTGGTGGGACTGTCTCCTACGAGCAGTACTTC CASSPTGGTVSYEQYF
TRBJ1-1 TRBV18 - TRBD1 TGTGCCAGCGCCGACAGGGGCAGCGACACTGAAGCTTTCTTT CASADRGSDTEAFF
TRBJ2-1 TRBV5-1 - TRBD1 TGCGCCAGCAGCTTGGCACAGGGGGCCATCCATGAGCAGTTCTTC CASSLAQGAIHEQFF
TRBJ1-3 TRBV9 once - TGTGCCAGCAGCGTAGATGGAGGGTCTGGAAACACCATATATTTT CASSVDGGSGNTIYF
TRBJ1-2 TRBV5-1 - - TGCGCCAGCAGCTTGGATTTACCGTTTGACTATGGCTACACCTTC CASSLDLPFDYGYTF
TRBJ2-2 TRBV4-3 - - TGCGCCAGCAGAATAGGGTCGAACACCGGGGAGCTGTTTTTT CASRIGSNTGELFF
TRBJ2-7 TRBV4-3 - - TGCGCCAGCAGCCAAGATTCAGGGGCCTACGAGCAGTACTTC CASSQDSGAYEQYF
TRBJ2-1 TRBV27 - TRBD2 TGTGCCAGCACGCGAAGGCTAGCGGGAGGAAATGAGCAGTTCTTC CASTRRLAGGNEQFF
TRBJ1-1 TRBV5-1 - - TGCGCCAGCAGGCAAAATACGGGGGGCCCGAACACTGAAGCTTTCTTT CASRQNTGGPNTEAFF
TRBJ2-2 TRBV2 - TRBD2 TGTGCCAGCAGTTCGCCGTTGGCGGGAGCGAACACCGGGGAGCTGTTTTTT CASSSPLAGANTGELFF
TRBJ1-1 TRBV10-1 - - TGCGCCAGCAGTGGAGGGGGCACTGAAGCTTTCTTT CASSGGGTEAFF
TRBJ1-2 TRBV28 - - TGTGCCAGCAGCTTTCCGGGGGGAGCTAACTATGGCTACACCTTC CASSFPGGANYGYTF
TRBJ2-7 TRBV28 - TRBD1 TGTGCCAGCAGCCAAACAGGGGGGTCCTCCGAGCAGTACTTC CASSQTGGSSEQYF
TRBJ1-2 TRBV13 - TRBD1 TGTGCCAGCAGCCAAGGGACAGCTGGCTACACCTTC CASSQGTAGYTF
TRBJ2-7 TRBV11-1 - - TGTGCCAGCCACCGGAGGGGGGGCTACGAGCAGTACTTC CASHRRGGYEQYF
TRBJ1-6 TRBV27 - - TGTGCCAGCAGACCGGGCCTTAGCTCCTATAATTCACCCCTCCACTTT CASRPGLSSYNSPLHF
TRBJ1-4 TRBV29-1 few - TGCAGCGTTGTGGCAACTAATGAAAAACTGTTTTTT CSVVATNEKLFF